Each of the 13 T cell receptor beta chains below was sequenced from the same sample in a study of cytomegalovirus exposure and HLA in healthy donors. The PCR used 60 Vbeta and 13 Jbeta primers. Sequenced by immunoSEQ multiplex PCR; TCRdb stores in-frame clones only, minus some. Among tens of thousands of clones listed, 65% to 80% were seen once. The source material was PBMCs. The receptors were gathered from a woman aged 25 to 39 in good health and CMV-seronegative.

V gene TRBV5-1 combines with J gene TRBJ2-3; TRBD1 matches 8 bases. Looked up from germline, CDR1 is SGHRS and CDR2 is YFSETQ. This CDR3 is 16 amino acids long. Trimming at V came to 7 bases and at J to 0 bases, leaving 10 bases not matched to a gene. CDR3: CASLEQGDYSTDTQYF. The CDR3 coding sequence is TGCGCCAGCCTTGAACAGGGGGATTATAGCACAGATACGCAGTATTTT.

V is TRBV27 and J is TRBJ2-1; TRBD2 agrees at 8 bases. Trimming cost V 5 bases and J 4 bases; bases outside gene matches: 4. The CDR3 runs to 14 residues. Germline-derived CDR1 and CDR2 are MNHEY and SMNVEV (reference sequence). The CDR3 loop is CASSLAGSYNEQFF. The CDR3, as DNA: TGTGCCAGCAGTCTAGCGGGTTCTTACAATGAGCAGTTCTTC.

The chain employs TRBV6-5 and TRBJ1-2; D not resolved. Between the trimmed V and J ends, which lost 0 bases and 8 bases, there was a span of 7 bases. CDR1 and CDR2 (germline): MNHEY, SVGAGI. CDR3 length: 12 residues. The CDR3 DNA reads TGTGCCAGCAGTTACTCAGAGGGAGGCTACACCTTC. Protein product: CASSYSEGGYTF.

The J gene is TRBJ2-1, the V gene TRBV9; 13 nucleotides align to TRBD2. Germline lookup yields CDR1 SGDLS and CDR2 YYNGEE. J gave up 0 bases and V 1 base, and 13 bases lay outside the gene matches. This CDR3 is 21 amino acids long. The chain's CDR3 is CASSVKLAGGSRESSYNEQFF. DNA for the CDR3: TGTGCCAGCAGCGTAAAACTAGCGGGAGGGAGCCGCGAGAGCTCCTACAATGAGCAGTTCTTC.

This sequence joins TRBV28 and TRBJ2-7; D is perhaps TRBD2 (5 bases). Germline CDR1 and CDR2: MDHEN and SYDVKM. Trimming took 3 bases from V and 2 from J, leaving 8 bases between them. This CDR3 comprises 13 residues. The CDR3 loop reads CASSLYGAYEQYF. The CDR3 DNA reads TGTGCCAGCAGTTTGTACGGGGCCTACGAGCAGTACTTC.

V usage is TRBV2 and J usage is TRBJ1-2; D is perhaps TRBD1 (5 bases). V was cut by 4 bases and J by 12 bases, with 18 bases left in between. The germline gives CDR1 SNHLY, CDR2 FYNNEI. There are 13 residues in the CDR3. The CDR3: CASSGFGGWGDTF. Here the CDR3 DNA reads TGTGCCAGCAGTGGCTTTGGGGGTTGGGGGGACACCTTC. Full variable domain (missing parts from reference TRBV2 and TRBJ1-2): EPEVTQTPSHQVTQMGQEVILRCVPISNHLYFYWYRQILGQKVEFLVSFYNNEISEKSEIFDDQFSVERPDGSNFTLKIRSTKLEDSAMYFCASSGFGGWGDTFGSGTRLTVV.

This clone was found a few times. The CDR3 nucleotides read TGTGCCAGCAGTTACACACAGACAGGGACCTACGAGCAGTACTTC. This codes for CASSYTQTGTYEQYF. The V call is TRBV6-6, the J call TRBJ2-7; TRBD1 agrees at 7 bases. The CDR3 runs 15 residues. Germline V gene lookup returns CDR1 MNHNY and CDR2 SVGAGI (reference sequence). V trimming: 2 bases; J trimming: 2 bases; junction bases outside the gene matches: 6.

The chain joins TRBV2 to TRBJ1-4, with 8 bases aligning to TRBD1. Germline CDR1 SNHLY, CDR2 FYNNEI. Germline trimming cut 5 bases from V and 5 bases from J; bases unmatched to any gene: 4. CDR3 length: 14 residues. The CDR3 reads CASSRQGRNEKLFF. In DNA form, the CDR3 reads TGTGCCAGCAGTCGACAGGGGAGGAATGAAAAACTGTTTTTT.

This clone came up once. The chain has TRBV11-1 and TRBJ2-1; D remains unclear. CDR3 length: 14 residues. Germline V CDR1 and CDR2: SGHAT, FQDESV (reference sequence). With 0 bases removed from V and 2 bases from J, the gap between germline ends came to 5 bases. The CDR3 DNA follows: TGTGCCAGCAGCTTAGCTACTCCCTACAATGAGCAGTTCTTC. Encoded protein: CASSLATPYNEQFF.

The chain links TRBV4-2 to TRBJ1-3; 7 nucleotides match TRBD1. CDR3 size: 17 residues. With 0 bases clipped from V and 1 base from J, the junction kept 6 bases outside the gene matches. The germline V gene has CDR1 LGHNA and CDR2 YNFKEQ. The CDR3 sequence: CASSQEGRTGSGNTIYF. In nucleotides, the CDR3 is TGTGCCAGCAGCCAAGAAGGTAGGACAGGATCTGGAAACACCATATATTTT.

V is TRBV30 and J is TRBJ2-3; TRBD1 matches 9 bases. Unmatched junction bases numbered 5, after V lost 2 bases and J lost 5 bases. The CDR3 contains 14 residues. Germline V CDR1 and CDR2: GTSNPN, SVGIG (reference sequence). In DNA form, the CDR3 reads TGTGCCTGGAGTCTGGGACAGGGTCAAGATACGCAGTATTTT. It is translated as CAWSLGQGQDTQYF.

The chain employs TRBV18 and TRBJ2-3; maybe TRBD2 (7 bases). CDR3 length: 16 residues. The ends were cut back, 1 base at V and 2 bases at J, with 13 bases in the middle. Per the germline V gene, CDR1 is KGHSH and CDR2 is LQKENI. CDR3 sequence (DNA): TGTGCCAGCTCACCACGGGGGGGGCGCGACACAGATACGCAGTATTTT. This encodes CASSPRGGRDTDTQYF.

As to this clone: The sample contains more than one DNA sequence encoding this CDR3. This chain links TRBV4-3 with TRBJ1-2; possible D gene TRBD1, 5 bases. V was trimmed by 1 base and J by 0 bases, leaving 6 bases between them. The CDR3 extends over 14 amino acids. The V gene's germline CDR1 is LGHNA and CDR2 YSLEER. The CDR3 loop is CASSQGTSNYGYTF. DNA for the CDR3: TGCGCCAGCAGCCAAGGGACATCTAACTATGGCTACACCTTC.